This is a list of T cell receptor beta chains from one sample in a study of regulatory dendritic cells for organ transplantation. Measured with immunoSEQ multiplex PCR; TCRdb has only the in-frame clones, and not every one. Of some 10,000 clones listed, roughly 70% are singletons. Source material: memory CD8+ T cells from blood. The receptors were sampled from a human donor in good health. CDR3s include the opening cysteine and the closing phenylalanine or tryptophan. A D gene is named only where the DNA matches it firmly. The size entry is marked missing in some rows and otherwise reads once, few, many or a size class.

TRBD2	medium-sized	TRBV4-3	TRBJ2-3	TGCGCCAGCAGCCAAGGGGAGGGCCACACAGATACGCAGTATTTT	CASSQGEGHTDTQYF
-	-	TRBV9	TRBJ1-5	TGTGCCAGCAGCGTAGCGGAGGGGAGGGGCAATCAGCCCCAGCATTTT	CASSVAEGRGNQPQHF
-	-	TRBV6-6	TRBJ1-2	TGTGCCACCGAGGAGAGGGGGAATGGCTACACCTTC	CATEERGNGYTF
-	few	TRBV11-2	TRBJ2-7	TGTGCCAGCAGCTTAGGTCAGTCCTACGAGCAGTACTTC	CASSLGQSYEQYF
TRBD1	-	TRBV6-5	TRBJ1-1	TGTGCCAGCAGCCTAGGGACAGGGAACACTGAAGCTTTCTTT	CASSLGTGNTEAFF
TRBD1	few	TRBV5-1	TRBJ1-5	TGCGCCAGCAGCTCCTTTCCAGGGGGTAGTCAGCCCCAGCATTTT	CASSSFPGGSQPQHF
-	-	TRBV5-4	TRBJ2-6	TGTGCCAGCAGCCCGGAACCAGGTTATACCCTCTCTGGGGCCAACGTCCTGACTTTC	CASSPEPGYTLSGANVLTF
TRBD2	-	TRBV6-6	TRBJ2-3	TGTGCCAGCTCCCTAGCGGGGAGGGCAGATACGCAGTATTTT	CASSLAGRADTQYF
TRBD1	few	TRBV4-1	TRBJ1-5	TGCGCCAGCAGCCCCACAGGGGATCCAAATCAGCCCCAGCATTTT	CASSPTGDPNQPQHF
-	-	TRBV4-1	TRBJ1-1	TGCGCCAGCAGAGGGCCGACTGTGAACACTGAAGCTTTCTTT	CASRGPTVNTEAFF
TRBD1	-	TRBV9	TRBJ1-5	TGTGCCAGCAGCGCCGGGACAGAGAATCAGCCCCAGCATTTT	CASSAGTENQPQHF
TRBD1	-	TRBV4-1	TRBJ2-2	TGCGCCAGCAGCCAAGTTCCCATACGGGACAGCTTTTCCCCCGGGGAGCTGTTTTTT	CASSQVPIRDSFSPGELFF
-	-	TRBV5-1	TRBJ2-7	TGCGCCAGCAGCGATGAACAGGGCTCCTACGAGCAGTACTTC	CASSDEQGSYEQYF
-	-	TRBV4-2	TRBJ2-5	TGTGCCAGCAGCCAAGCCTCAGGTTCCGAGACCCAGTACTTC	CASSQASGSETQYF
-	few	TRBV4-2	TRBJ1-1	TGTGCCAGCACGCCGGATCCGGTAGGGGATTTGAACACTGAAGCTTTCTTT	CASTPDPVGDLNTEAFF
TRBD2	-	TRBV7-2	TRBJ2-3	TGTGCCAGCAGCTCCTACGCGGAGACTAGCGGGGGATACACAGATACGCAGTATTTT	CASSSYAETSGGYTDTQYF
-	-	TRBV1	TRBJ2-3	TGCACCAGCAGCCAACCGACTAGCGGGAGTCTGACAGATACGCAGTATTTT	CTSSQPTSGSLTDTQYF
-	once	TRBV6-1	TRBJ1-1	TGTGCCAGCAGTGCACTTCTCCATGGCACTGAAGCTTTCTTT	CASSALLHGTEAFF
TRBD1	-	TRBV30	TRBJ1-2	TGTGCCTGGGGGGACAGACTCTATGGCTACACCTTC	CAWGDRLYGYTF
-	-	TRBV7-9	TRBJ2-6	TGCGCCAGCAGCCAAGCAGAGAGCAGCTCTGGGGCCAACGTCCTGACTTTC	CASSQAESSSGANVLTF
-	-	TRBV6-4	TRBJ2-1	TGTGCCAGCAGTGACGCATTTGGGGAGAATGAGCAGTTCTTC	CASSDAFGENEQFF
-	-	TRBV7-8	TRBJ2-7	TGTGCCAGCAGCTTATTTCAGGGGCCCTCCTACGAGCAGTACTTC	CASSLFQGPSYEQYF
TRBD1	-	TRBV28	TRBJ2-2	TGTGCCAGCAGTTTTCGGGACAGGGGTTTAGCCGGGGAGCTGTTTTTT	CASSFRDRGLAGELFF
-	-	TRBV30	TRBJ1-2	TGTGCCTGGAGTGTTTTCCACAAGATACCCAACTATGGCTACACCTTC	CAWSVFHKIPNYGYTF
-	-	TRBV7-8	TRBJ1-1	TGTGCCAGCAGCTTACCCCGGGAATGGGGCACTGAAGCTTTCTTT	CASSLPREWGTEAFF
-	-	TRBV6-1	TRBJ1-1	TGTGCCAGCAGCTTTTCTTGGGAGGGATCTACTGAAGCTTTCTTT	CASSFSWEGSTEAFF
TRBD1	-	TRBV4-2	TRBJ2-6	TGTGCCAGCAGCTCGGGACAGGCCTCTGGGGCCAACGTCCTGACTTTC	CASSSGQASGANVLTF
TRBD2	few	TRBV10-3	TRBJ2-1	TGTGCCATCAGTGAGTCTGGGGCTAGCGGGGATCACAATGAGCAGTTCTTC	CAISESGASGDHNEQFF
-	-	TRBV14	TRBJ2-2	TGTGCCAGCAGCCGAGGGGTCCCCGGGGAGCTGTTTTTT	CASSRGVPGELFF
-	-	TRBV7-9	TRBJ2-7	TGTGCCAGCAGCTTAAAGGGGATTAAATACGAGCAGTACTTC	CASSLKGIKYEQYF
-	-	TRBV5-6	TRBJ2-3	TGTGCCAGCAGCTTGGGTTGGGGAAGCACAGATACGCAGTATTTT	CASSLGWGSTDTQYF
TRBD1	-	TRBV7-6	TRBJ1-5	TGTGCCAGCAGCCCGCTGACAGGGCCGAATCAGCCCCAGCATTTT	CASSPLTGPNQPQHF
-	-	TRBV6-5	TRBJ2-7	TGTGCCAGCAGGGTAGGGGGAAGCTCCTACGAGCAGTACTTC	CASRVGGSSYEQYF
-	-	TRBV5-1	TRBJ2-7	TGCGCCAGCACGCAGGAGGAACTCTCCTACGAGCAGTACTTC	CASTQEELSYEQYF
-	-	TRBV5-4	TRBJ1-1	TGTGCCAGCAGCTTCAACCGTCGGGCCACTGAAGCTTTCTTT	CASSFNRRATEAFF
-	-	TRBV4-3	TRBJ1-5	TGCGCCAGCTGTTGGCAGGGCAATCAGCCCCAGCATTTT	CASCWQGNQPQHF
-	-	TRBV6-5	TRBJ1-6	TGTGCCAGCAGTTACGGGGTCCTCGACGATTCACCCCTCCACTTT	CASSYGVLDDSPLHF
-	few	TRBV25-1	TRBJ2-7	TGTGCCAGCACTTCCTACGAGCAGTACTTC	CASTSYEQYF
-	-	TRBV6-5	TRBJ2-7	TGTGCCAGCAGTTTGTCCGGGGTCTACGAGCAGTACTTC	CASSLSGVYEQYF
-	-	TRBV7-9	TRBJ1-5	TGTGCCAGCAGCTTAGATCAGAATCAGCCCCAGCATTTT	CASSLDQNQPQHF
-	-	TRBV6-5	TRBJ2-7	TGTGCCAGCAGTTACTCGGGCGCCGGCTCCTACGAGCAGTACTTC	CASSYSGAGSYEQYF
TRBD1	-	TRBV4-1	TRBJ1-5	TGCGCCAGCAGCCAAGATAGTCGACAGGGGAGCCAGCCCCAGCATTTT	CASSQDSRQGSQPQHF
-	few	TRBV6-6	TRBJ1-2	TGTGCCAGCAGGCCCCCGGGCGGCTACACCTTC	CASRPPGGYTF
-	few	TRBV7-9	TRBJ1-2	TGTGCCAGCAGGCTTCCGGGGATGGGGGACTATGGCTACACCTTC	CASRLPGMGDYGYTF
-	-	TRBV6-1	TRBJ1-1	TGTGCCAGCAGTGAGAGAGCGAACACTGAAGCTTTCTTT	CASSERANTEAFF
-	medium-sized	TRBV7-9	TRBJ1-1	TGTGCCAGCAGCTTAGTGTCAGTTGAAGCTTTCTTT	CASSLVSVEAFF
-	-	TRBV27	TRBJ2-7	TGTGCCAGCAGTTTATATACAGGGACTTTTAAGGAGCAGTACTTC	CASSLYTGTFKEQYF
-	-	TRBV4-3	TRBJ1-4	TGCGCCAGCAGCCAAGATGCCGTCCGGGGAACTAATGAAAAACTGTTTTTT	CASSQDAVRGTNEKLFF
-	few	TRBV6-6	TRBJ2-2	TGTGCCAGCAGTGACACGGACACCGGGGAGCTGTTTTTT	CASSDTDTGELFF
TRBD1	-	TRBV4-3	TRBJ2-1	TGCGCCAGCAGCCAAGGGGACAGGATCAATGAGCAGTTCTTC	CASSQGDRINEQFF
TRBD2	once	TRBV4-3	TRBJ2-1	TGCGCCAGCAGCCTCTCAGGGACTAGCCCCAATGAGCAGTTCTTC	CASSLSGTSPNEQFF
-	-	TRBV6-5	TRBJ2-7	TGTGCCAGCAGCCCCGGGTTAGGGAACGAGCAGTACTTC	CASSPGLGNEQYF
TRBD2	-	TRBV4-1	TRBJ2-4	TGCGCCAGCAGCCAAGATGGGACTAGCGGAAACATTCAGTACTTC	CASSQDGTSGNIQYF
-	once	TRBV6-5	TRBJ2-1	TGTGCCAGCAGTTACTCGATTTCCTACAATGAGCAGTTCTTC	CASSYSISYNEQFF
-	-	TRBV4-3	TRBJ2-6	TGCGCCAGCAGCCAAGATGACTCGAGCTCTGGGGCCAACGTCCTGACTTTC	CASSQDDSSSGANVLTF
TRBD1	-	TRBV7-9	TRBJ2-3	TGTGCCAGCAGATGGTTTACAGGGGGCTTAACAGATACGCAGTATTTT	CASRWFTGGLTDTQYF
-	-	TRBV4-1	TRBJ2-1	TGCGCCAGCAGCCAAGATTTCGACAATGAGCAGTTCTTC	CASSQDFDNEQFF
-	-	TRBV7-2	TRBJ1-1	TGTGCCAGCAGCTTAGAGGGCCGAGGGACTGAAGCTTTCTTT	CASSLEGRGTEAFF